The T cell receptor (beta chain) under discussion was sequenced for a study of cytomegalovirus exposure and HLA in healthy donors. Background on the study: A prior analysis found some 110 million unique TCR beta sequences from about 179 million T cells.

Trimming stripped 0 bases from V and 0 bases from J, with 5 bases between. The germline V gene has CDR1 LGHNA and CDR2 YNFKEQ. CDR3 length equals 14 residues. With respect to this clone: Its antigen is not identified.

Study-wide points: Presence/absence comparisons presumed near-even sequencing depth among donors. Rarity held for most TCR sequences, but there were some public TCRs that occurred in many donors. Later on, an analysis tied around 17,000 TCR beta sequences to HLA alleles at 0.05 false discovery rate.

The PCR employed 60 Vbeta primers together with 13 Jbeta primers. Libraries were prepared by immunoSEQ multiplex PCR; TCRdb keeps only in-frame clonotypes and omits some of them. Of under 150,000 clones in the sample, about 79% were seen once. Sequenced material: PBMCs. The chain links TRBV4-2 to TRBJ1-1, with no clear D. This receptor was obtained from a woman in her late teens or twenties in good health and CMV-seronegative. In DNA form, the CDR3 reads TGTGCCAGCAGCCAAGATCTGTTGAACACTGAAGCTTTCTTT. Encoded protein: CASSQDLLNTEAFF.